This T cell receptor (beta chain) was recorded in a study of long-term antiretroviral therapy in people with HIV (dated by TCRdb to about 2022). In the study overall: The earliest samples were collected roughly a decade before the 2015 WHO recommendation for immediate ART, at a time when ART was usually postponed until CD4 counts fell. A retrospective serial study tested whether ART initiation and durable HIV suppression were associated with changes in peripheral blood TRB repertoire composition and diversity. Of the roughly 30 participants with HIV, about a dozen were female. No cross-contamination during QIAcube processing was shown when test extractions of a monoclonal T-cell line were performed alongside fewer than 35 polyclonal samples. From fewer than 35 adults with confirmed HIV infection, the cohort provided some 200 cryopreserved PBMC samples, gathered serially across a mean of about six years (range 1-12). Points the paper makes about the study in general: The samples were dated from about 2003 to 2017, and the ART regimens that were used may be less effective than current ART regimens. Expanded TRB clones identified before ART initiation dominated the repertoire across all time points, though the dominance fluctuated and decreased in many PLHIV after ART. Starting ART was linked to a significant rise in TRB diversity, yet even with long-term ART the diversity remained significantly lower than in transplant donor controls. Because PBMC availability was limited, only the TCR beta chain was sequenced, with no alpha chain pairing. Inferences about post-ART repertoire changes were limited because no data were available on ART adherence, viral resistance or therapy changes. HIV repertoires had narrower CDR3 length ranges than controls, and the network structure suggested an antigen-experienced repertoire that shifted only slightly toward naive after ART. Because pre-ART samples had limited cell numbers, profiling was done on unsorted PBMC rather than on sorted CD4+ and CD8+ T cells.

Sequencing of the TRB variable region was done with the immunoSEQ hsTCRB v3.0 assay at survey level resolution. The target sequencing depth for TRB was roughly 40,000-55,000 T-cell genomes per sample. Pooled TRB libraries were sequenced on an Illumina MiSeq with a v3 150-cycle kit. The authors processed their data as follows. Repertoire analysis was run in R within a reproducible Nextflow workflow that covered QC, data transformation and analysis. LymphoSeq2, an R package for exploring AIRR-Seq data, was used to implement custom analyses. After excluding a few samples that yielded fewer than 5000 total TRB sequences, 188 HIV repertoires remained for analysis. Of the roughly 180 retained HIV repertoires, 55 to 60 were collected before and around 130 after ART initiation. Repertoires were downsampled to 5000 TRB nucleotide sequences, with summary statistics averaged over 100 downsampling iterations. The analysis kept only TRB sequences whose CDR3 regions were at least seven amino acids long. Two measures captured diversity: a Shannon entropy-derived clonality score and the Gini coefficient. In repertoire networks, the top 5000 CDR3 amino acid sequences were linked whenever an edit distance of one separated two sequences. Antigen specificity groups and MHC restriction were predicted for TRB CDR3 amino acid sequences with GLIPH2. Known CMV, EBV, HIV or tissue antigen associations were flagged by matching CDR3 amino acid sequences against VDJdb and McPAS-TCR. Pre-ART, post-ART and control groups were compared with Wilcoxon signed-rank tests and Holm-Bonferroni correction. The immuneACCESS repertoire file appears here via TCRdb, limited to in-frame rearrangements. These files lack a portion of the clones; in checked studies, under half of the deficit traces to unresolved V genes, and the cause of the others is not known. That table furnishes V, J and clone size, whereas the DNA furnished D and trimming. The sample profile shows tens of thousands of clones; about four fifths of them were found once. About 10% of the sample comes from the top ten.

To be included, a participant needed at least one PBMC sample from before ART initiation plus at least two post-ART samples. Treatment was received in the United States of America by all participants with HIV. Cryopreserved samples of about 0.95-10 million PBMC were thawed and washed before DNA extraction. At the time of the earliest PBMC sample, participants with HIV were aged between roughly 23 and 60 years. Each participant contributed PBMC samples from 1-4 timepoints before ART initiation and 2-8 timepoints after ART initiation, with a median of 7 samples. Serial HIV viral load, CD4+ T-cell count, ART history and demographic data were obtained for every participant. A Qiagen kit on a QIAcube was used to extract genomic DNA from unsorted PBMC, with samples processed in batches of 12. Of note for this clone: This clone's antigen is unknown. No quality values exist for individual bases; no much larger clone is one base distant.

V is cut by 7 bases and J by 5 bases, and the space between the germline ends is 14 bases. The CDR3 sequence holds 13 residues, the cysteine and phenylalanine included. This entry keeps only the CDR3 DNA: 39 bases, framed from base 1. The germline V gene encodes CDR1 MNHNY and CDR2 SVGAGI (reference sequence). Sequencing was performed on unsorted PBMCs, taken about 2.4 years after starting antiretroviral therapy. This chain is built from TRBV6-6 and TRBJ1-2; a confident D gene designation cannot be given. The source of this sequence is a man aged 40-50 years with HIV. The encoded CDR3 is CASNLGSLYGYTF. The nucleotides read TGTGCCAGCAACCTCGGCAGCCTATATGGCTACACCTTC.